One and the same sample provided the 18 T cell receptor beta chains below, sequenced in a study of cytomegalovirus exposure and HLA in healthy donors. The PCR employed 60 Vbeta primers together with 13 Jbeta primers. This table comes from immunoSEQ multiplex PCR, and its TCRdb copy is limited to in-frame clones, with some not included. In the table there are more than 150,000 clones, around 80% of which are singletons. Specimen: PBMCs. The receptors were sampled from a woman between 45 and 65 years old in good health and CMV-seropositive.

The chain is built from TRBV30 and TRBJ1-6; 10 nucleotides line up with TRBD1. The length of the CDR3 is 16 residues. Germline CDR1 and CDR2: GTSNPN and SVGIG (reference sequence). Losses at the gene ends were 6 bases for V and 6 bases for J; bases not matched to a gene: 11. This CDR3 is CACPRQGAILNSPLHF. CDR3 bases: TGTGCCTGTCCTCGACAGGGGGCGATCCTTAATTCACCCCTCCACTTT.

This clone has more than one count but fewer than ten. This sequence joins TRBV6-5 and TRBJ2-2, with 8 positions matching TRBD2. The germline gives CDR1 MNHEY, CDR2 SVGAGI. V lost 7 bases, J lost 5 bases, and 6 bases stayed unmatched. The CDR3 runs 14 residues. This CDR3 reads CASTRSGGTGELFF. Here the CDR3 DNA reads TGTGCCAGCACGAGGAGCGGGGGAACCGGGGAGCTGTTTTTT.

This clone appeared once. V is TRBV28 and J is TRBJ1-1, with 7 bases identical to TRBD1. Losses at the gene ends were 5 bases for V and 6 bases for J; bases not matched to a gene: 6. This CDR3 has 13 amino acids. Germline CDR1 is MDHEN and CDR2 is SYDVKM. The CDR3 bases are TGTGCCAGCAGTCGACAGGGTACCGCTGAAGCTTTCTTT. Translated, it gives CASSRQGTAEAFF. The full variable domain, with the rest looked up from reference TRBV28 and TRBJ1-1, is DVKVTQSSRYLVKRTGEKVFLECVQDMDHENMFWYRQDPGLGLRLIYFSYDVKMKEKGDIPEGYSVSREKKERFSLILESASTNQTSMYLCASSRQGTAEAFFGQGTRLTVV.

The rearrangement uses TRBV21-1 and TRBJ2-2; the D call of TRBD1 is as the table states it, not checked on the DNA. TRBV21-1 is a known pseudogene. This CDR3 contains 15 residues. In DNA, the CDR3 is TGTGCCAGCAGGACAGGGAATGTGAACACCGGGGAGCTGTTTTTT. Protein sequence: CASRTGNVNTGELFF.

CDR3 sequence (DNA): TGTGCCAGCAGCTTAGGCGGGAAAACCAGACGAACGTATGGCTACACCTTC. This translates into CASSLGGKTRRTYGYTF. The chain couples TRBV7-2 to TRBJ1-2; D not certain. V lost 1 base and J 5 bases, leaving 20 bases between the germline ends. This CDR3 comprises 17 residues. Per the germline V gene, CDR1 is SGHTA and CDR2 is FQGNSA.

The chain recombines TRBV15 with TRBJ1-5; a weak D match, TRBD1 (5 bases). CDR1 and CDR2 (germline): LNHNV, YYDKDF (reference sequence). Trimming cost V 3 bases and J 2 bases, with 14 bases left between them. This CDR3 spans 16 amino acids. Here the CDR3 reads CATSRQGSARNQPQHF. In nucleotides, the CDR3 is TGTGCCACCAGCAGGCAGGGCTCCGCCCGCAATCAGCCCCAGCATTTT.

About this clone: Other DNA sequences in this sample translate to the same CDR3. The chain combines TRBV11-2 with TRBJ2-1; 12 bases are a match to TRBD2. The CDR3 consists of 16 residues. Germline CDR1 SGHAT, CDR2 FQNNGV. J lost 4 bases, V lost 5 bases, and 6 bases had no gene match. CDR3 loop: CASSPRLAGVYNEQFF. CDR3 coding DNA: TGTGCCAGCAGCCCGAGACTAGCGGGGGTGTACAATGAGCAGTTCTTC.

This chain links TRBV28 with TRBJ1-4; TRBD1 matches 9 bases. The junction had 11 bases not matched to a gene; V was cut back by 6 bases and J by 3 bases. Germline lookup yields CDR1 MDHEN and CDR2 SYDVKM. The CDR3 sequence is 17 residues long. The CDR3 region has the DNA TGTGCCAGCAGCTCCCCCCCGGGGACAGGGCCTAATGAAAAACTGTTTTTT. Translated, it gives CASSSPPGTGPNEKLFF.

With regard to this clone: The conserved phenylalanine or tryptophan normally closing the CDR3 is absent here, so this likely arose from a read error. The CDR3 reads CASHDRTDTNYGYTL. CDR3 sequence (DNA): TGTGCCAGCCACGATCGAACTGATACTAACTATGGCTACACCCTC. This sequence joins TRBV28 and TRBJ1-2; no clear D. The CDR3 has 15 residues. Trimming left V 8 bases short and J 0 bases short, with 16 bases between. Germline CDR1 is MDHEN and CDR2 is SYDVKM.

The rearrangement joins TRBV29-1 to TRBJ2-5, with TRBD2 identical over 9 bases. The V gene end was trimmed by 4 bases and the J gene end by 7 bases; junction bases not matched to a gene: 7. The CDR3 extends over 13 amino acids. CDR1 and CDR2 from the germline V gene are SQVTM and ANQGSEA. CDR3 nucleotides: TGCAGCGTTGCAGGGACTAGCTTCTCGACCCAGTACTTC. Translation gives CSVAGTSFSTQYF.

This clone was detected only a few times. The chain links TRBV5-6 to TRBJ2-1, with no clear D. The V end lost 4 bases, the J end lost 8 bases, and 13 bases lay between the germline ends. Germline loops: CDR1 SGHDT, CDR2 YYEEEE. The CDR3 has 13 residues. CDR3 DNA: TGTGCCAGCAGCCAGCAGGCGTGGGATGAGCAGTTCTTC. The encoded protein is CASSQQAWDEQFF.

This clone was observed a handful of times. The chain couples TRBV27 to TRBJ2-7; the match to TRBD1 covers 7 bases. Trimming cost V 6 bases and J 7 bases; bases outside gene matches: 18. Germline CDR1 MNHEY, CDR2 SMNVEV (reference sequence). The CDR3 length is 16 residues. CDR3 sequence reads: CASRRDREPPRGEQYF. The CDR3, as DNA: TGTGCCAGCAGGCGAGACAGGGAGCCCCCTAGAGGGGAGCAGTACTTC.

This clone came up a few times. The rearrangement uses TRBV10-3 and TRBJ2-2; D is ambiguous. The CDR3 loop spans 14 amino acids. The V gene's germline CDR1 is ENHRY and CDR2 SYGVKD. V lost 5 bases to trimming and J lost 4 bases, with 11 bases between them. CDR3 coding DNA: TGTGCCATCAGTCCACCAACTTCCACCGGGGAGCTGTTTTTT. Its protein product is CAISPPTSTGELFF.

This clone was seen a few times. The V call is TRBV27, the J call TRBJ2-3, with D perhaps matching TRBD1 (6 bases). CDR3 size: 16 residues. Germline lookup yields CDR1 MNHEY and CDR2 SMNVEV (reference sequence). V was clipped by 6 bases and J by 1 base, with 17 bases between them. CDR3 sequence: CASRGQKSYRTDTQYF. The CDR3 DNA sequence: TGTGCCAGCAGAGGACAGAAGTCCTACCGCACAGATACGCAGTATTTT.

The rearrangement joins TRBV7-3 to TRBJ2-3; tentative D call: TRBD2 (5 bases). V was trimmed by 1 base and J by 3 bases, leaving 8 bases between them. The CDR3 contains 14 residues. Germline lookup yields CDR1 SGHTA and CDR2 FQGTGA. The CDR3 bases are TGTGCCAGCAGCTTAATTCCGGGAACAGATACGCAGTATTTT. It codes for CASSLIPGTDTQYF.

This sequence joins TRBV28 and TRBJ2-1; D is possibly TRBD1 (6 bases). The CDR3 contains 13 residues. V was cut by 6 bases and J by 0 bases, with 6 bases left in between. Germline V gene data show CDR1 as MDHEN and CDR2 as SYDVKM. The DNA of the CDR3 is TGTGCCAGCAGGGACAGCTCCTACAATGAGCAGTTCTTC. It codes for CASRDSSYNEQFF.

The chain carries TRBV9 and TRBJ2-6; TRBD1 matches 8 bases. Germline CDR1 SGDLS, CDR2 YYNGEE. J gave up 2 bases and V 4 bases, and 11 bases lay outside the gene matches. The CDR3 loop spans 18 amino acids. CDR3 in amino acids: CASSRQGPTVAGANVLTF. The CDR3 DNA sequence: TGTGCCAGCAGCCGACAGGGGCCGACAGTGGCTGGGGCCAACGTCCTGACTTTC. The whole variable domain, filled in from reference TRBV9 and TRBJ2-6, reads DSGVTQTPKHLITATGQRVTLRCSPRSGDLSVYWYQQSLDQGLQFLIQYYNGEERAKGNILERFSAQQFPDLHSELNLSSLELGDSALYFCASSRQGPTVAGANVLTFGAGSRLTVL.

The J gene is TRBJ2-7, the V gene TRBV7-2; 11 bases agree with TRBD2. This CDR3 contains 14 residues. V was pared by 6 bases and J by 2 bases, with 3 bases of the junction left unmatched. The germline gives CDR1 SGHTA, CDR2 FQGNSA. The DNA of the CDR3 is TGTGCCAGCAGGAAACTAGCGGGAGCCTACGAGCAGTACTTC. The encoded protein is CASRKLAGAYEQYF.